Sequencing of this T cell receptor (beta chain) was carried out in a study of shared clonotypes between healthy human individuals. Study summary: Those who served as donors were a couple of women and a few men between the ages of 18 and 49.

The naive CD8 population came from CD45RO-negative cells selected for CCR7, without terminally differentiated effector memory CD45RA+ cells. The method was immunoSEQ multiplex PCR; TCRdb's version includes in-frame clones alone and lacks a portion of them. The sample includes hundreds of thousands of clones, 90% to 97% of them seen just once. Turning to this clone: Antigen specificity is unknown.

Study-wide points: In general, naive subsets displayed greater estimated richness than memory subsets did. Sampling was confined to blood; repertoires within tissues likely differ.

Sequencing used naive CD8+ T cells sorted from blood. The receptor was derived from a woman aged 25 to 45 in good health.

In nucleotides, the CDR3 is TGTGCCAGCAACCGAGGCCAAGACTCTGGGGCCAACGTCCTGACTTTC. It yields the protein CASNRGQDSGANVLTF. This chain joins TRBV9 and TRBJ2-6; D unclear. CDR3 size: 16 residues. V dropped 6 bases and J dropped 0 bases, with 13 bases sitting between them. CDR1 and CDR2 (germline): SGDLS, YYNGEE.